This T cell receptor beta chain was obtained from a study of blood T cell repertoires in COVID-19. Study background: The United States, Italy and Spain were the sources of the acute and convalescent COVID-19 samples. From T cells, B-cell-depleted T cells, or PBMCs came the material, which was cDNA or gDNA.

Authors' analysis steps: Estimation of nucleated cell counts relied on the amplification of reference gene primers. Only in-frame clones appear in the TCRdb table, and some are missing; sequencing was by immunoSEQ multiplex PCR. The V and J calls and the clone size are those of that table, but D and trimming were determined from the DNA. Among about 62,000 clones, roughly 92% were seen once, and the ten largest hold over 5.5%. Per the germline V gene, CDR1 is SEHNR and CDR2 is FQNEAQ (reference sequence). With 5 bases removed from V and 0 bases from J, the gap between germline ends came to 8 bases. The CDR3 sequence is 15 residues long.

The chain joins TRBV7-9 to TRBJ1-6, with D unclear. The sequence came from a human donor in a cohort sampled during active COVID-19. Sequenced input: peripheral blood. The CDR3 protein is CASSPGSSYNSPLHF. The DNA for the CDR3 is TGTGCCAGCAGCCCGGGGAGCTCCTATAATTCACCCCTCCACTTT. Filled out from reference TRBV7-9 and TRBJ1-6, the complete variable domain reads DTGVSQNPRHKITKRGQNVTFRCDPISEHNRLYWYRQTLGQGPEFLTYFQNEAQLEKSRLLSDRFSAERPKGSFSTLEIQRTEQGDSAMYLCASSPGSSYNSPLHFGNGTRLTVT.